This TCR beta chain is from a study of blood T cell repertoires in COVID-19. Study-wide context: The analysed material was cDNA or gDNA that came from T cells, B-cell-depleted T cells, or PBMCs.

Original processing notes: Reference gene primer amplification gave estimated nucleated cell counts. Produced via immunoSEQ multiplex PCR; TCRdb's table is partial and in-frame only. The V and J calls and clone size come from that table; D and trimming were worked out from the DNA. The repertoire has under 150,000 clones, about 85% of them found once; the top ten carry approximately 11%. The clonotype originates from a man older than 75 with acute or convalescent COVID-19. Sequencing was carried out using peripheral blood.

In nucleotides, the CDR3 is TGTGCCAGCAGCTTATCCGCGGGAGGGCAGACCGGGGAGCTGTTTTTT. It codes for CASSLSAGGQTGELFF. The V gene is TRBV7-2, the J gene TRBJ2-2; 9 positions agree with TRBD2. Trimming took 2 bases from V and 5 from J; bases not matched to a gene: 6. Germline V gene data show CDR1 as SGHTA and CDR2 as FQGNSA. There are 16 residues in the CDR3.